These 23 T cell receptor beta chains share one sample of origin, sequenced in a study of early T cells in non-severe SARS-CoV-2 infection (dated by TCRdb to the early 2020s). Libraries came from 5' RACE. The run used a NextSeq 500. In TCRdb, the public reads were trimmed at Q25 with fastp and aligned with MiXCR, with productive beta chains retained. Entries that share a CDR3 protein sequence are merged under the most common genes and DNA. This sample is represented by over 50,000 distinct CDR3 sequences; more than 12% of them were singletons. In total, the top ten clones hold approximately 11% of the sample. Sequences were derived from whole blood, sampled at baseline. Receptors were obtained from an adult who was a healthcare worker with PCR-confirmed SARS-CoV-2 infection or an uninfected control (not recorded which).

The chain employs TRBV28 and TRBJ1-4, with 10 bases aligning to TRBD1. The CDR3 covers 18 residues. CDR1 MDHEN and CDR2 SYDVKM come from the germline V gene. J lost 0 bases, V lost 7 bases, and 11 bases had no gene match. CDR3: CASKDLPGQGTTNEKLFF. The CDR3 region has the DNA TGTGCCAGCAAAGATCTTCCGGGACAGGGGACAACTAATGAAAAACTGTTTTTT.

This clonotype was observed at least ten times. V usage is TRBV29-1 and J usage is TRBJ2-3; 7 positions agree with TRBD2. This CDR3 region has 14 residues. Trimming at V came to 2 bases and at J to 3 bases, leaving 5 bases not matched to a gene. Germline lookup yields CDR1 SQVTM and CDR2 ANQGSEA. The CDR3 protein is CSVEPAGVTDTQYF. CDR3 nucleotide sequence: TGCAGCGTTGAACCGGCGGGAGTTACAGATACGCAGTATTTT.

This clonotype turned up a few times. One junction end disagrees with the germline gene, perhaps due to a read error. The chain employs TRBV30 and TRBJ2-5; 7 bases are shared with TRBD2. Looked up from germline, CDR1 is GTSNPN and CDR2 is SVGIG (reference sequence). The CDR3 is made up of 12 amino acids. The CDR3 DNA is TGTGCCTGGAGTGCCGCTAGCGGTCCTCGCCACTTC. Protein product: CAWSAASGPRHF.

This clonotype was recorded a few times. The rearrangement joins TRBV10-3 to TRBJ2-5; D perhaps matches TRBD2 (5 bases). This CDR3 contains 14 residues. CDR1 and CDR2 from the germline V gene are ENHRY and SYGVKD. V gave up 0 bases and J gave up 1 base, with 6 bases separating them. The CDR3 loop reads CAISESLAQETQYF. The CDR3 DNA sequence: TGTGCCATCAGTGAGTCCCTAGCCCAAGAGACCCAGTACTTC.

A few counts support this clonotype. V is TRBV10-1 and J is TRBJ2-7; 10 nucleotides align to TRBD2. Per germline, CDR1 WNHNN and CDR2 SYGVQD (reference sequence). V was clipped by 6 bases and J by 3 bases; unmatched bases: 5. The length of the CDR3 is 14 residues. The CDR3 loop is CASSDTSGVYEQYF. CDR3 DNA sequence: TGCGCCAGCAGCGATACTAGCGGGGTCTACGAGCAGTACTTC.

This chain uses TRBV10-3 with TRBJ2-5, with TRBD1 identical over 10 bases. Germline V CDR1 and CDR2: ENHRY, SYGVKD. V shed 11 bases and J 0 bases; nucleotides not matched to a gene: 9. This CDR3 is 15 amino acids long. This CDR3 reads CASKSGTGDQETQYF. Here the CDR3 DNA reads TGTGCCTCCAAGTCCGGGACAGGGGACCAAGAGACCCAGTACTTC.

This clonotype was detected a few times. This rearrangement joins TRBV12-3 or TRBV12-4 to TRBJ1-5; TRBD1 is a possible D gene (5 bases). The V end was cut by 0 bases, the J end by 1 base, with 7 bases between. This CDR3 comprises 15 residues. CDR3 in DNA: TGTGCCAGCAGTTTAGCGACAGAGAGCAATCAGCCCCAGCATTTT. It codes for CASSLATESNQPQHF.

This clonotype was counted only a few times. The chain has TRBV5-1 and TRBJ2-2; D unresolved. CDR1 is SGHRS and CDR2 is YFSETQ in the germline V gene. The CDR3 totals 13 residues. Trimming removed 1 base from V and 6 bases from J, with 7 bases in between. The CDR3 DNA is TGCGCCAGCAGCTTGAGAGATTCCGGGGAGCTGTTTTTT. It encodes CASSLRDSGELFF. Full variable domain (missing parts from reference TRBV5-1 and TRBJ2-2): KAGVTQTPRYLIKTRGQQVTLSCSPISGHRSVSWYQQTPGQGLQFLFEYFSETQRNKGNFPGRFSGRQFSNSRSEMNVSTLELGDSALYLCASSLRDSGELFFGEGSRLTVL.

V usage is TRBV30 and J usage is TRBJ1-1; D gene uncertain. V lost 3 bases, J lost 0 bases, and 8 bases lay in between. Germline CDR1 and CDR2: GTSNPN and SVGIG (reference sequence). This CDR3 contains 13 residues. The CDR3 sequence is CAWRRKMNTEAFF. In DNA form, the CDR3 reads TGTGCCTGGAGGAGAAAAATGAACACTGAAGCTTTCTTT. The whole variable domain, remainder taken from reference TRBV30 and TRBJ1-1, is SQTIHQWPATLVQPVGSPLSLECTVEGTSNPNLYWYRQAAGRGLQLLFYSVGIGQISSEVPQNLSASRPQDRQFILSSKKLLLSDSGFYLCAWRRKMNTEAFFGQGTRLTVV.

This CDR3 is CATLNPGGVEAFF. The DNA of the CDR3 is TGTGCCACCCTGAACCCCGGTGGGGTTGAAGCTTTCTTT. The J gene is TRBJ1-1, the V gene TRBV3-1; the D is unclear. Germline lookup yields CDR1 LGHDT and CDR2 YNNKEL (reference sequence). Trimming cost V 10 bases and J 7 bases, with 19 bases left between them. The CDR3 contains 13 residues.

The rearrangement links TRBV24-1 to TRBJ2-2, with D perhaps TRBD1 or TRBD2 (5 bases each). The CDR3 spans 17 residues. The V gene lost 2 bases and the J gene lost 3 bases, with 15 bases spanning the gap. Germline V gives CDR1 KGHDR, CDR2 SFDVKD. The CDR3: CATSDSTWGTDTGELFF. CDR3 DNA sequence: TGTGCCACCAGTGATTCCACCTGGGGGACCGACACCGGGGAGCTGTTTTTT.

This sequence joins TRBV30 and TRBJ1-5, with unresolved D. Trimming left V 1 base short and J 6 bases short, with 7 bases between. The CDR3 runs to 12 residues. Looked up from germline, CDR1 is GTSNPN and CDR2 is SVGIG (reference sequence). Here the CDR3 reads CAWSGSGQPQHF. The CDR3 coding sequence is TGTGCCTGGAGTGGCTCAGGTCAGCCCCAGCATTTT. Full variable domain (rest looked up from reference TRBV30 and TRBJ1-5): SQTIHQWPATLVQPVGSPLSLECTVEGTSNPNLYWYRQAAGRGLQLLFYSVGIGQISSEVPQNLSASRPQDRQFILSSKKLLLSDSGFYLCAWSGSGQPQHFGDGTRLSIL.

This clonotype turned up a few times. V is TRBV12-3 or TRBV12-4 and J is TRBJ2-1; D is undetermined. The CDR3 spans 16 residues. V lost 1 base and J 2 bases, leaving 12 bases between the germline ends. The DNA for the CDR3 is TGTGCCAGCAGTTTAGTTTCAGGTCTCGCCTACAATGAGCAGTTCTTC. It codes for CASSLVSGLAYNEQFF.

V gene TRBV28 combines with J gene TRBJ2-2; TRBD2 aligns across 7 bases. Per the germline V gene, CDR1 is MDHEN and CDR2 is SYDVKM. CDR3 length: 15 residues. Trimming at V came to 6 bases and at J to 0 bases, leaving 4 bases not matched to a gene. Written as DNA, the CDR3 is TGTGCCAGCAGGGTCGGGGGGACGAACACCGGGGAGCTGTTTTTT. The encoded protein is CASRVGGTNTGELFF. Together with reference TRBV28 and TRBJ2-2, the CDR3 gives the full variable domain: DVKVTQSSRYLVKRTGEKVFLECVQDMDHENMFWYRQDPGLGLRLIYFSYDVKMKEKGDIPEGYSVSREKKERFSLILESASTNQTSMYLCASRVGGTNTGELFFGEGSRLTVL.

This chain connects TRBV5-1 to TRBJ2-3, with 9 nucleotides matching TRBD1. Germline V gene sequence: CDR1 SGHRS, CDR2 YFSETQ. This CDR3 is 16 amino acids long. Trimming took 0 bases from V and 3 from J; bases not matched to a gene: 5. CDR3 in DNA: TGCGCCAGCAGCTTGGGGGGACAGGGCTATACAGATACGCAGTATTTT. Translating gives CASSLGGQGYTDTQYF.

This chain joins TRBV28 and TRBJ2-1; 8 bases are shared with TRBD2. The CDR3 is made up of 13 amino acids. Germline values: CDR1 MDHEN, CDR2 SYDVKM. With V trimmed by 2 bases and J by 6 bases, 0 bases remained unmatched. CDR3: CASSLLAGNEQFF. As DNA, the CDR3 is TGTGCCAGCAGTTTACTAGCGGGCAATGAGCAGTTCTTC.

The rearrangement links TRBV11-1 to TRBJ2-3; tentative D call: TRBD2 (5 bases). CDR1 SGHAT and CDR2 FQDESV come from the germline V gene (reference sequence). V dropped 1 base and J dropped 3 bases, with 11 bases sitting between them. CDR3 length: 15 amino acids. CDR3 sequence (DNA): TGTGCCAGCAGCTTAGTACGGGGTACAACAGATACGCAGTATTTT. Protein sequence: CASSLVRGTTDTQYF.

This clonotype was seen a few times. The chain is built from TRBV11-2 and TRBJ2-3; TRBD1 matches 8 bases. Looked up from germline, CDR1 is SGHAT and CDR2 is FQNNGV. V lost 5 bases to trimming and J lost 5 bases; unmatched junction nucleotides: 6. CDR3 size: 14 residues. CDR3 region: CASSPRTGKDTQYF. The CDR3 DNA is TGTGCCAGCAGCCCTAGGACAGGGAAAGATACGCAGTATTTT. The whole variable domain, filled in from reference TRBV11-2 and TRBJ2-3, reads EAGVAQSPRYKIIEKRQSVAFWCNPISGHATLYWYQQILGQGPKLLIQFQNNGVVDDSQLPKDRFSAERLKGVDSTLKIQPAKLEDSAVYLCASSPRTGKDTQYFGPGTRLTVL.

This clonotype occurred a few times. The rearrangement links TRBV27 to TRBJ2-3; the D gene is possibly TRBD1 (6 bases). Trimming shortened V by 3 bases and J by 2 bases, and 9 bases separated the two germline ends. The CDR3 is 14 residues long. Germline V CDR1 and CDR2: MNHEY, SMNVEV (reference sequence). CDR3 protein: CASSLGAPTDTQYF. Here the CDR3 DNA reads TGTGCCAGCAGTTTGGGGGCCCCCACAGATACGCAGTATTTT.

The chain combines TRBV11-2 with TRBJ2-5, with TRBD2 identical over 11 bases. V trimming: 4 bases; J trimming: 3 bases; junction bases outside the gene matches: 16. Per the germline V gene, CDR1 is SGHAT and CDR2 is FQNNGV. The CDR3 is made up of 19 amino acids. The DNA of the CDR3 is TGTGCCAGCAGCTCACAAACCTATAGCGGGAGGGCATTCAAAGAGACCCAGTACTTC. It codes for CASSSQTYSGRAFKETQYF.

This clonotype was seen just once. The V and J genes are TRBV5-1 and TRBJ2-3, with D tentatively TRBD1 or TRBD2 (6 bases each). Trimming took off 7 bases at V and 4 bases at J, with 19 bases between the two ends. CDR1 is SGHRS and CDR2 is YFSETQ in the germline V gene. This CDR3 is 15 amino acids long. The CDR3 DNA reads as TGCGCCAGCCTCCTCGGGGCAGGGGAGGCAGATACGCAGTATTTT. It specifies CASLLGAGEADTQYF.

This clonotype appeared a few times. The chain employs TRBV12-3 or TRBV12-4 and TRBJ2-7; D not resolved. Trimming removed 6 bases at V and 3 bases at J, with 18 bases between. The CDR3 loop spans 15 amino acids. The CDR3 here is CASRASIGELYEQYF. CDR3 bases: TGTGCCAGCAGAGCCTCGATCGGAGAGCTCTACGAGCAGTACTTC.

In this sample, this clonotype turned up a few times. The chain combines TRBV5-4 with TRBJ2-5, with TRBD2 as a possible D gene (6 bases). This CDR3 comprises 14 residues. Germline CDR1 SGHNT, CDR2 YYREEE (reference sequence). Between the trimmed V and J ends, which lost 3 bases and 5 bases, there was a span of 14 bases. The CDR3 region has the DNA TGTGCCAGCAGCTCCCTAGCGATTGGTGAGACCCAGTACTTC. It encodes CASSSLAIGETQYF.